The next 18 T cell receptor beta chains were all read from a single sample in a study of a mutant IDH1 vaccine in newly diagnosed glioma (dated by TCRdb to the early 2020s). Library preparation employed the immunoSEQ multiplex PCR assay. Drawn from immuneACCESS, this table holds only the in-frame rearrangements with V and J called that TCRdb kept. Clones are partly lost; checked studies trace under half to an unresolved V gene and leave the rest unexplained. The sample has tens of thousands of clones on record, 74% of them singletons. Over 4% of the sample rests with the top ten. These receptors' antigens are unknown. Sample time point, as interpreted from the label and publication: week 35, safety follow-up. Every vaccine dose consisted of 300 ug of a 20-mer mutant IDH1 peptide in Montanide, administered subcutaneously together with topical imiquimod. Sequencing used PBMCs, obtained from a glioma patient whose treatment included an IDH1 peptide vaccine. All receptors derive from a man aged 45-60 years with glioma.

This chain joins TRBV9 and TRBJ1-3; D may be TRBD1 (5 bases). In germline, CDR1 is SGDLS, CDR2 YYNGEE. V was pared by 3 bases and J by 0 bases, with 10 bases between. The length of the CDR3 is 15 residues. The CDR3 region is CASSAGGGSGNTIYF. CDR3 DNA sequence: TGTGCCAGCAGCGCTGGGGGAGGCTCTGGAAACACCATATATTTT.

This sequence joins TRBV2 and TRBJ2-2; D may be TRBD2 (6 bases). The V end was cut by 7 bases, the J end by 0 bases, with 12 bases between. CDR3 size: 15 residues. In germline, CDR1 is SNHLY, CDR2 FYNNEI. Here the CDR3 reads CASMRRTTNTGELFF. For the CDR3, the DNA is TGTGCCAGCATGAGGCGGACTACGAACACCGGGGAGCTGTTTTTT.

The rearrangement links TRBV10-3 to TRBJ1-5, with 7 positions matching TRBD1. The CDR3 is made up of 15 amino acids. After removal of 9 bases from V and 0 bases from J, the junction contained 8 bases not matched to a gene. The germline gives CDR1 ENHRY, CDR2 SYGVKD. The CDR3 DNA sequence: TGTGCCATAGGGGGCGGGACCGTTAGCAATCAGCCCCAGCATTTT. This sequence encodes CAIGGGTVSNQPQHF.

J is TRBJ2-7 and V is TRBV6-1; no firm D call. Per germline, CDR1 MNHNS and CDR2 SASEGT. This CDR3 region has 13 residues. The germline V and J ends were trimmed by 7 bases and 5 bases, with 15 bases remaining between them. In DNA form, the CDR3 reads TGTGCCAGCAATGCCGCCACTACCGACGAGCAGTACTTC. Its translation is CASNAATTDEQYF.

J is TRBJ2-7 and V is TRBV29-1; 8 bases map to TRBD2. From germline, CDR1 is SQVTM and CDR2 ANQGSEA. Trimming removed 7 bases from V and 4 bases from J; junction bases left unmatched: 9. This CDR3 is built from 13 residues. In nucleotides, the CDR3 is TGCAGCGCCCGGGGGGGGAGAGGGTACGAGCAGTACTTC. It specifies CSARGGRGYEQYF.

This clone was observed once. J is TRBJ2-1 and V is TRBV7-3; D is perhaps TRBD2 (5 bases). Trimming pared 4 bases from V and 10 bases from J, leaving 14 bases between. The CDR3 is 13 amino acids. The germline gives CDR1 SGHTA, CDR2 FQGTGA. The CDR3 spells CASSSTGNAEQFF. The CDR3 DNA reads TGTGCCAGCAGCTCGACGGGAAATGCCGAGCAGTTCTTC.

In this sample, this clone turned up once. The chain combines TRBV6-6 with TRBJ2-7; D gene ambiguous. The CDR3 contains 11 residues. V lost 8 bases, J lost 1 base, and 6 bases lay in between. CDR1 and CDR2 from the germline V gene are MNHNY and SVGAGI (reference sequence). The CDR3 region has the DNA TGTGCCAGCGGTGGTTCCTACGAGCAGTACTTC. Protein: CASGGSYEQYF.

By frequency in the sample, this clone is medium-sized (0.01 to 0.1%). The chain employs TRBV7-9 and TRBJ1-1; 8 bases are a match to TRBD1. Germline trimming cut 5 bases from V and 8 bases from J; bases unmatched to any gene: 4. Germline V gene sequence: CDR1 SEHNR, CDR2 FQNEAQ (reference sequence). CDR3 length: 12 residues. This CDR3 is CASSADRGEAFF. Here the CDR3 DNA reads TGTGCCAGCAGCGCCGACAGGGGAGAAGCTTTCTTT.

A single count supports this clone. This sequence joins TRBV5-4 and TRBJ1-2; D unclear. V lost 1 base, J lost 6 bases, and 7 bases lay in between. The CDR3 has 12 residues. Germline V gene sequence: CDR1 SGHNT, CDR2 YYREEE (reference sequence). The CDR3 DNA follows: TGTGCCAGCAGCTTGTACCTAAATGGCTACACCTTC. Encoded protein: CASSLYLNGYTF.

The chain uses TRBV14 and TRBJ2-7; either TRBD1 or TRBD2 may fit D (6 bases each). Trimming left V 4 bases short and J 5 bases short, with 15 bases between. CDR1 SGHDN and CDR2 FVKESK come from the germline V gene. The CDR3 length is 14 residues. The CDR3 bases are TGTGCCAGCAGCCCTACAGGGACTGGAGACGAGCAGTACTTC. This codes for CASSPTGTGDEQYF.

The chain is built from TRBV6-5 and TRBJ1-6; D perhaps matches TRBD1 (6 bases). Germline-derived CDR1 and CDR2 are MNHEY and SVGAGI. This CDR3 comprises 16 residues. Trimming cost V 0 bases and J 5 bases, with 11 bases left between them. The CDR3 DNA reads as TGTGCCAGCAGTTACTCGAGCCGGGGGCATAATTCACCCCTCCACTTT. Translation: CASSYSSRGHNSPLHF.

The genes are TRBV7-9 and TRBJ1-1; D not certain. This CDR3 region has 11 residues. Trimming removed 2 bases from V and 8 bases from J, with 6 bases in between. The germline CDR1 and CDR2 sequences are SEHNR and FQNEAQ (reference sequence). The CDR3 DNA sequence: TGTGCCAGCAGCTTACAAGTCGAAGCTTTCTTT. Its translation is CASSLQVEAFF.

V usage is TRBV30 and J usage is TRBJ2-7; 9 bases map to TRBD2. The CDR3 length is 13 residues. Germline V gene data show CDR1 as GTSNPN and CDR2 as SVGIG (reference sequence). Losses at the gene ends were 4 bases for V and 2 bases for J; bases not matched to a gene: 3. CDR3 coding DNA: TGTGCCTGGACGAAGCGGGGGGCCTACGAGCAGTACTTC. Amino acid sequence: CAWTKRGAYEQYF.

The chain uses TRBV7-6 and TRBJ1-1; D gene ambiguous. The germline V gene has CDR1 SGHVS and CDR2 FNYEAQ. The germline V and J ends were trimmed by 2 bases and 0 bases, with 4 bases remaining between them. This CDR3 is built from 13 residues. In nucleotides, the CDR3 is TGTGCCAGCAGCTTAATGGTGAACACTGAAGCTTTCTTT. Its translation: CASSLMVNTEAFF.

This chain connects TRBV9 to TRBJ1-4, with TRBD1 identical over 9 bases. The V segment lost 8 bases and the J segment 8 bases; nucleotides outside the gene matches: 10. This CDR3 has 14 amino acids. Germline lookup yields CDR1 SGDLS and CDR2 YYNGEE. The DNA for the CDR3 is TGTGCCAGTGGGCGGGGACAGGGAAACGAAAAACTGTTTTTT. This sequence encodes CASGRGQGNEKLFF.

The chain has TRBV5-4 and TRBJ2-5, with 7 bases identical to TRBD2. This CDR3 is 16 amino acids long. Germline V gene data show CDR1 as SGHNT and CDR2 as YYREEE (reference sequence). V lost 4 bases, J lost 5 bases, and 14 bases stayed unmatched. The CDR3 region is CASSQPAGVDPETQYF. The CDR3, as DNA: TGTGCCAGCAGCCAGCCGGCGGGGGTTGACCCGGAGACCCAGTACTTC.

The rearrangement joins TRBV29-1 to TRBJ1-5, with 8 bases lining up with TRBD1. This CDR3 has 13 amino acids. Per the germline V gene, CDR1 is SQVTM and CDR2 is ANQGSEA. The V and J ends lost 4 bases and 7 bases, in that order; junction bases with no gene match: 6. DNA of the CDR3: TGCAGCGTTGGAGGGACAGGCGGGCAGCCCCAGCATTTT. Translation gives CSVGGTGGQPQHF.

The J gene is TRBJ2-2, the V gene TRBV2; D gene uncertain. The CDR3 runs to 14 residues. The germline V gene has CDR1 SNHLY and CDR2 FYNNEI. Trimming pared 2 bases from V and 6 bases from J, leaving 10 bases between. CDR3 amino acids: CASSEKSRSGELFF. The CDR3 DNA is TGTGCCAGCAGTGAAAAGTCTAGGTCCGGGGAGCTGTTTTTT.